These T cell receptor beta chains were read from a single sample in a study of blood T cell repertoires in COVID-19. Measured with immunoSEQ multiplex PCR; TCRdb has only the in-frame clones, and not every one. The table lists 80,000 to 95,000 clones, roughly 90% of them singletons. Sequenced material: peripheral blood. These receptors originate from a man aged 65-85 years with acute or convalescent COVID-19. Both conserved end residues are part of each CDR3. Each record gives: CDR3 DNA, CDR3 protein, V gene, clone size, J gene, D gene. The D gene is left open where the match is weak. For some rows the clone size is stated as once, few or many, or as a class when expanded; others skip it.

CDR3nt: TGTGCCAGCAGTTCTATCATAAACAGGGAACTGTTTTTT
CDR3aa: CASSSIINRELFF
v_gene: TRBV12-3/TRBV12-4
abundance: NA
j_gene: TRBJ1-4
d_gene: NA

CDR3nt: TGCAGCGTCGTGAACACTGAAGCTTTCTTT
CDR3aa: CSVVNTEAFF
v_gene: TRBV29-1
abundance: NA
j_gene: TRBJ1-1
d_gene: NA

CDR3nt: TGCAGTGCTAGGGACAGATCACCCCTCCACTTT
CDR3aa: CSARDRSPLHF
v_gene: TRBV20-1
abundance: NA
j_gene: TRBJ1-6
d_gene: NA

CDR3nt: TGTGCCAGCAGCTTAGAAGTGAGGCTAGCGGGAGGCGGAGGCACAGATACGCAGTATTTT
CDR3aa: CASSLEVRLAGGGGTDTQYF
v_gene: TRBV7-6
abundance: NA
j_gene: TRBJ2-3
d_gene: TRBD2

CDR3nt: TGTGCCAGCAGTTTACTAGTGTTAGAGACCCAGTACTTC
CDR3aa: CASSLLVLETQYF
v_gene: TRBV12-3/TRBV12-4
abundance: NA
j_gene: TRBJ2-5
d_gene: NA

CDR3nt: TGCAGCGCAGGGGACAGGGCGTCTGATGAGCAGTTCTTC
CDR3aa: CSAGDRASDEQFF
v_gene: TRBV29-1
abundance: NA
j_gene: TRBJ2-1
d_gene: TRBD1

CDR3nt: TGTGCCAGCAGTGCCAGGACTAGCGGGAAAGGGGCAGATACGCAGTATTTT
CDR3aa: CASSARTSGKGADTQYF
v_gene: TRBV27
abundance: NA
j_gene: TRBJ2-3
d_gene: TRBD2

CDR3nt: TGCAGCGTACACCGAGGCGTAACTACTGAAGCTTTCTTT
CDR3aa: CSVHRGVTTEAFF
v_gene: TRBV29-1
abundance: NA
j_gene: TRBJ1-1
d_gene: NA

CDR3nt: TGTGCCAGCAGCTCCCAAGGGCAGGGTGGAACCATATATTTT
CDR3aa: CASSSQGQGGTIYF
v_gene: TRBV7-2
abundance: NA
j_gene: TRBJ1-3
d_gene: NA

CDR3nt: TGTGCCAGTAGTATAACTGGAGCCTCGAACACCGGGGAGCTGTTTTTT
CDR3aa: CASSITGASNTGELFF
v_gene: TRBV19
abundance: once
j_gene: TRBJ2-2
d_gene: NA

CDR3nt: TGCAGTGTCCGCGCTGGAAACACCATATATTTT
CDR3aa: CSVRAGNTIYF
v_gene: TRBV20-1
abundance: NA
j_gene: TRBJ1-3
d_gene: NA

CDR3nt: TGTGCCACCAGCACAGGAATAGGGACAGGGGGGGATCTGGTCACCGGGGAGCTGTTTTTT
CDR3aa: CATSTGIGTGGDLVTGELFF
v_gene: TRBV15
abundance: NA
j_gene: TRBJ2-2
d_gene: TRBD1

CDR3nt: TGTGCCAGCAGTGATTTCGCAGGTAACACTGAAGCTTTCTTT
CDR3aa: CASSDFAGNTEAFF
v_gene: TRBV2
abundance: few
j_gene: TRBJ1-1
d_gene: NA

CDR3nt: TGTGCCACCAGTGCCCCGGGACAGGGAGGGACAGATACGCAGTATTTT
CDR3aa: CATSAPGQGGTDTQYF
v_gene: TRBV24-1
abundance: NA
j_gene: TRBJ2-3
d_gene: TRBD1

CDR3nt: TGCGCCAGCAGCCACCCCTCGCGCTCCTACGAGCAGTACTTC
CDR3aa: CASSHPSRSYEQYF
v_gene: TRBV4-1
abundance: NA
j_gene: TRBJ2-7
d_gene: NA

CDR3nt: TGTGCCTGGACCGGGGTAAGCAATCAGCCCCAGCATTTT
CDR3aa: CAWTGVSNQPQHF
v_gene: TRBV30
abundance: NA
j_gene: TRBJ1-5
d_gene: NA

CDR3nt: TGTGCCAGCAGTTTATTCGGGACAGGGGGTTACGAGCAGTACTTC
CDR3aa: CASSLFGTGGYEQYF
v_gene: TRBV28
abundance: NA
j_gene: TRBJ2-7
d_gene: TRBD1

CDR3nt: TGTGCCAGCAGCTTGGGTGGGGCCAGGGGCAATTCACCCCTCCACTTT
CDR3aa: CASSLGGARGNSPLHF
v_gene: TRBV5-6
abundance: NA
j_gene: TRBJ1-6
d_gene: NA

CDR3nt: TGTGCCATCAGTGGGCAGGGAAACTATAATTCACCCCTCCACTTT
CDR3aa: CAISGQGNYNSPLHF
v_gene: TRBV10-3
abundance: NA
j_gene: TRBJ1-6
d_gene: NA

CDR3nt: TGTGCTTCAGGGCTTAGGAACACTGAAGCTTTCTTT
CDR3aa: CASGLRNTEAFF
v_gene: TRBV28
abundance: NA
j_gene: TRBJ1-1
d_gene: NA

CDR3nt: TGCGCCAGCAGCCAAGATCGGAGGAATAGCAATCAGCCCCAGCATTTT
CDR3aa: CASSQDRRNSNQPQHF
v_gene: TRBV4-3
abundance: NA
j_gene: TRBJ1-5
d_gene: NA

CDR3nt: TGTGCCAGCAGCAAAAACAGGGGGACTAACACTGAAGCTTTCTTT
CDR3aa: CASSKNRGTNTEAFF
v_gene: TRBV5-6
abundance: NA
j_gene: TRBJ1-1
d_gene: TRBD1

CDR3nt: TGTGCCAGCAGTTACTCGACAGGGTTCTACGAGCAGTACTTC
CDR3aa: CASSYSTGFYEQYF
v_gene: TRBV6-5
abundance: NA
j_gene: TRBJ2-7
d_gene: TRBD1

CDR3nt: TGCGCCAGCAGCCCTGGGGGGACAGGGGGCGGTTCACCCCTCCACTTT
CDR3aa: CASSPGGTGGGSPLHF
v_gene: TRBV5-1
abundance: NA
j_gene: TRBJ1-6
d_gene: TRBD1

CDR3nt: TGTGCCATCAGCCTAACTAGCGCCACAGATACGCAGTATTTT
CDR3aa: CAISLTSATDTQYF
v_gene: TRBV10-3
abundance: NA
j_gene: TRBJ2-3
d_gene: TRBD2

CDR3nt: TGTGCCAGCAGCCGGGGGCGGGGGACAGATACGCAGTATTTT
CDR3aa: CASSRGRGTDTQYF
v_gene: TRBV11-3
abundance: once
j_gene: TRBJ2-3
d_gene: NA

CDR3nt: TGTGCCTCTCGGGAGGGGGTCAACACTGAAGCTTTCTTT
CDR3aa: CASREGVNTEAFF
v_gene: TRBV10-3
abundance: NA
j_gene: TRBJ1-1
d_gene: NA

CDR3nt: TGTGCCAGCAGCACGGGACAGGGGGGAATAGACACCATATATTTT
CDR3aa: CASSTGQGGIDTIYF
v_gene: TRBV7-2
abundance: NA
j_gene: TRBJ1-3
d_gene: TRBD1

CDR3nt: TGTGCCAGCAGGGTGGCAGGGACTAATGAAAAACTGTTTTTT
CDR3aa: CASRVAGTNEKLFF
v_gene: TRBV27
abundance: NA
j_gene: TRBJ1-4
d_gene: NA

CDR3nt: TGCGCCAGCAGAGGACTGGATAATTCACCCCTCCACTTT
CDR3aa: CASRGLDNSPLHF
v_gene: TRBV5-1
abundance: NA
j_gene: TRBJ1-6
d_gene: NA

CDR3nt: TGTGCCAGCAGTGAAGCGCCTTTCCCTATGTCAGGCTACACCTTC
CDR3aa: CASSEAPFPMSGYTF
v_gene: TRBV6-1
abundance: NA
j_gene: TRBJ1-2
d_gene: NA

CDR3nt: TGTGCCAGCAGCTTGGGACTAGCGGGGCTTGAGCAGTTCTTC
CDR3aa: CASSLGLAGLEQFF
v_gene: TRBV5-6
abundance: NA
j_gene: TRBJ2-1
d_gene: TRBD2

CDR3nt: TGTGCCAGCAGCTCGGGACAGGGGACCTACGAGCAGTACTTC
CDR3aa: CASSSGQGTYEQYF
v_gene: TRBV7-9
abundance: few
j_gene: TRBJ2-7
d_gene: TRBD1

CDR3nt: TGCGCCAGCAGCCAAGTTGGACTAGCGGGAGGGCCCCTTCACTACGAGCAGTACTTC
CDR3aa: CASSQVGLAGGPLHYEQYF
v_gene: TRBV4-1
abundance: NA
j_gene: TRBJ2-7
d_gene: TRBD2

CDR3nt: TGTGCCAGCAGCCTCCGGACTAGCGGGAGTACCGGGGAGCTGTTTTTT
CDR3aa: CASSLRTSGSTGELFF
v_gene: TRBV3-1/TRBV3-2
abundance: NA
j_gene: TRBJ2-2
d_gene: TRBD2

CDR3nt: TGTGCCAGCGGACAAAGGGGGCCCAATCAGCCCCAGCATTTT
CDR3aa: CASGQRGPNQPQHF
v_gene: TRBV27
abundance: NA
j_gene: TRBJ1-5
d_gene: TRBD1

CDR3nt: TGCGCCAGCAGCAAAAGCGAGGCTAGCGGGAGTTACGAGCAGTACTTC
CDR3aa: CASSKSEASGSYEQYF
v_gene: TRBV5-1
abundance: NA
j_gene: TRBJ2-7
d_gene: TRBD2